This paragraph covers one TCR beta chain sequence. The data originate from a study of blood T cell repertoires in COVID-19. Study-level information: Researchers got acute and convalescent COVID-19 samples from the United States, Italy and Spain. PBMCs, B-cell-depleted T cells, or T cells were the source of the cDNA or gDNA that made up the material.

Germline loops: CDR1 SGDLS, CDR2 YYNGEE. V dropped 3 bases and J dropped 1; count of bases not matched to a gene: 3. CDR3 length: 14 amino acids. Authors' processing steps: Amplification of reference gene primers was used by the study to estimate nucleated cell counts. Some clones are missing from TCRdb's copy, which holds only in-frame ones; the method was immunoSEQ multiplex PCR. For V, J and clone size, that table is used; D and trimming come from the DNA. The sample contains about 150,000 clones, about 80% of which appear only once. The sequence came from a man in his 70s with active or convalescent COVID-19. This chain uses TRBV9 with TRBJ1-1; TRBD1 agrees at 7 bases. Specimen: peripheral blood. The CDR3 bases are TGTGCCAGCAGCGGGGACAGAGGGAACACTGAAGCTTTCTTT. Translation gives CASSGDRGNTEAFF. The full variable domain, rest sourced from reference TRBV9 and TRBJ1-1, is DSGVTQTPKHLITATGQRVTLRCSPRSGDLSVYWYQQSLDQGLQFLIQYYNGEERAKGNILERFSAQQFPDLHSELNLSSLELGDSALYFCASSGDRGNTEAFFGQGTRLTVV.